This record covers a single T cell receptor beta chain. Its antigen is still unknown. The sample is drawn from a study of T cell clonotyping in hematopoietic cell transplantation. Turning to the study itself: Recipients' pretransplant samples followed cytoreduction.

Produced via immunoSEQ multiplex PCR; TCRdb's table is partial and in-frame only. The sample contains nearly 5,500 clones, more than 75% of which appear only once. The CDR3 covers 21 residues. Germline CDR1 is SGHRS and CDR2 is YFSETQ. The V end was cut by 0 bases, the J end by 0 bases, with 25 bases between. Time point indicated: recipient sample about 28 days before transplant, after cytoreduction. Blood collection times were about day -28 and days 30, 100, 180 posttransplant. General observations from the study: Cells were unsorted, so CD4 and CD8 contributions were not separated. Recipient TCR diversity dropped after transplant; expanded clonotypes rose from day 30 to 180.

Sequences were derived from peripheral blood mononuclear cells, sampled before stem cell transplant. The TCR comes from a man aged 55 to 69 with acute myeloid leukemia. Some clones in this sample may be carry-over from other donors' samples. The V gene is TRBV5-1, the J gene TRBJ1-3, with D tentatively TRBD1 (6 bases). CDR3 sequence reads: CASSLGLTRYGQRSSGNTIYF. The CDR3 region has the DNA TGCGCCAGCAGCTTGGGTCTTACCCGCTATGGACAGCGGAGCTCTGGAAACACCATATATTTT.